One sample yielded the 20 T cell receptor beta chains listed below, sequenced in a study of blood T cell repertoires in COVID-19 (dated by TCRdb to 2020 to 2021). Library method: the immunoSEQ multiplex PCR assay. TCRdb retrieved this table from immuneACCESS and kept in-frame rearrangements only. Not all clones are present; in checked studies, unresolved V genes account for under half, and no reason is known for the remainder. This sample gives 250,000 or so clones in total; about 85% of them show up just once. Clones ranked in the top ten supply approximately 6.6% of the sample. The sequenced material came from PBMCs or T cells enriched from blood (not recorded which). The origin of the receptors is a woman aged 45-65 years who had been exposed to COVID-19.

This rearrangement joins TRBV3-1 (or the pseudogene TRBV3-2) to TRBJ1-2; TRBD1 aligns across 7 bases. V gave up 4 bases and J gave up 7 bases; unmatched junction bases: 9. This CDR3 contains 14 residues. Germline-derived CDR1 and CDR2 are LGHDT and YNNKEL (reference sequence). CDR3 residues: CASSPNRGSGGYTF. In DNA, the CDR3 is TGTGCCAGCAGCCCGAACAGGGGTTCGGGTGGCTACACCTTC.

J is TRBJ1-5 and V is TRBV6-5; tentatively, D is TRBD1 (5 bases). CDR1 is MNHEY and CDR2 is SVGAGI in the germline V gene. The ends were cut back, 6 bases at V and 3 bases at J, with 15 bases in the middle. This CDR3 spans 15 amino acids. CDR3 in DNA: TGTGCCAGCAGGGCCGAACAGGACCCCAATCAGCCCCAGCATTTT. This gives the protein CASRAEQDPNQPQHF.

The V gene is TRBV6-5, the J gene TRBJ1-4, with TRBD1 as a possible D gene (6 bases). Germline loops: CDR1 MNHEY, CDR2 SVGAGI. Trimming left V 5 bases short and J 8 bases short, with 6 bases between. CDR3 length: 11 residues. CDR3 amino acids: CASSQGEKLFF. For the CDR3, the DNA is TGTGCCAGCAGTCAGGGGGAAAAACTGTTTTTT.

This clone was recorded once. This chain joins TRBV19 and TRBJ1-1, with TRBD1 matching over 7 bases. In germline, CDR1 is LNHDA, CDR2 SQIVND (reference sequence). The CDR3 is 14 amino acids. Trimming took 2 bases from V and 1 from J; bases not matched to a gene: 1. CDR3 loop: CASSIRTGNTEAFF. The CDR3 bases are TGTGCCAGTAGTATACGGACAGGGAACACTGAAGCTTTCTTT.

This chain connects TRBV7-2 to TRBJ1-1; D remains ambiguous. Germline-derived CDR1 and CDR2 are SGHTA and FQGNSA. Between the trimmed V and J ends, which lost 5 bases and 4 bases, there was a span of 17 bases. This CDR3 region has 15 residues. This CDR3 is CASSRRSGMGTEAFF. In DNA form, the CDR3 reads TGTGCCAGCAGCAGAAGATCCGGGATGGGCACTGAAGCTTTCTTT.

V gene TRBV19 combines with J gene TRBJ1-2; 9 bases align to TRBD1. Losses at the gene ends were 7 bases for V and 5 bases for J; bases not matched to a gene: 2. The germline V gene encodes CDR1 LNHDA and CDR2 SQIVND (reference sequence). The CDR3 has 12 amino acids. CDR3 in DNA: TGTGCCAGTATCGGACAGGGGTATGGCTACACCTTC. This translates into CASIGQGYGYTF.

This clone was counted a single time. CDR3 region: CASSLDVLSAGGLPNYGYTF. The CDR3 nucleotides are TGTGCCAGCAGCTTAGATGTTTTATCCGCAGGGGGTCTTCCAAACTATGGCTACACCTTC. The chain uses TRBV11-2 and TRBJ1-2; 7 bases are shared with TRBD1. The germline gives CDR1 SGHAT, CDR2 FQNNGV. The CDR3 sequence is 20 residues long. The V segment lost 0 bases and the J segment 2 bases; nucleotides outside the gene matches: 18.

The rearrangement links TRBV9 to TRBJ1-3; tentative D call: TRBD1 (5 bases). This CDR3 comprises 15 residues. V was clipped by 2 bases and J by 0 bases, with 9 bases between them. From germline, CDR1 is SGDLS and CDR2 YYNGEE. The CDR3 here is CASSVQGNSGNTIYF. Here the CDR3 DNA reads TGTGCCAGCAGCGTTCAGGGAAACTCTGGAAACACCATATATTTT.

This chain's CDR3 is CASSLDREQFF. The CDR3 nucleotides read TGTGCCAGCAGCTTAGACCGGGAGCAGTTCTTC. The chain is built from TRBV11-2 and TRBJ2-1; D ambiguous. Germline V lookup: CDR1 SGHAT, CDR2 FQNNGV. The CDR3 is made up of 11 amino acids. The germline V and J ends were trimmed by 0 bases and 10 bases, with 4 bases remaining between them.

Points on this clone: The same CDR3 arises from other DNA sequences in this sample as well. The chain couples TRBV28 to TRBJ2-3; D not resolved. Trimming shortened V by 4 bases and J by 5 bases, and 7 bases separated the two germline ends. The germline CDR1 and CDR2 sequences are MDHEN and SYDVKM. The CDR3 is made up of 12 amino acids. The CDR3 loop is CASSSIGDTQYF. DNA of the CDR3: TGTGCCAGCAGTTCCATCGGAGATACGCAGTATTTT.

The gene calls are TRBV10-3 and TRBJ1-2, with D tentatively TRBD1 (5 bases). The ends were cut back, 7 bases at V and 5 bases at J, with 20 bases in the middle. The CDR3 is 15 amino acids. CDR1 is ENHRY, CDR2 SYGVKD, per germline. Here the CDR3 reads CAITDPSRVEYGYTF. As DNA, the CDR3 is TGTGCCATCACAGATCCGTCCAGGGTGGAGTATGGCTACACCTTC.

The V gene is TRBV5-1, the J gene TRBJ1-1; no clear D. Germline CDR1 reads SGHRS; CDR2 reads YFSETQ. Trimming left V 4 bases short and J 1 base short, with 14 bases between. This CDR3 is built from 15 residues. CDR3 sequence (DNA): TGCGCCAGCAGCCCTACGAGCGCCCCGAACACTGAAGCTTTCTTT. Amino acid sequence: CASSPTSAPNTEAFF. The complete variable domain, with remaining parts taken from reference TRBV5-1 and TRBJ1-1, reads KAGVTQTPRYLIKTRGQQVTLSCSPISGHRSVSWYQQTPGQGLQFLFEYFSETQRNKGNFPGRFSGRQFSNSRSEMNVSTLELGDSALYLCASSPTSAPNTEAFFGQGTRLTVV.

The sample holds a few counts of this clone. This rearrangement joins TRBV19 to TRBJ1-1; 8 bases match TRBD1. V shed 3 bases, J shed 3 bases, and the junction held 3 bases outside the gene matches. The CDR3 runs 14 residues. CDR1 is LNHDA, CDR2 SQIVND, per germline (reference sequence). CDR3 residues: CASSIPGGYTEAFF. CDR3 nucleotides: TGTGCCAGTAGTATTCCAGGGGGCTACACTGAAGCTTTCTTT.

J is TRBJ1-1 and V is TRBV29-1; 9 positions agree with TRBD1. CDR3 length: 14 amino acids. Germline V gene lookup returns CDR1 SQVTM and CDR2 ANQGSEA. Unmatched junction bases numbered 8, after V lost 4 bases and J lost 5 bases. The CDR3 nucleotides are TGCAGCGTTGCAAACAGGGGGCCTGAGACTGAAGCTTTCTTT. Its protein product is CSVANRGPETEAFF.

The chain carries TRBV6-5 and TRBJ2-3; D is perhaps TRBD2 (7 bases). V gave up 4 bases and J gave up 6 bases, with 20 bases separating them. CDR3 length: 16 amino acids. Germline-derived CDR1 and CDR2 are MNHEY and SVGAGI. CDR3 in amino acids: CASSSERGHGGDTQYF. CDR3 DNA: TGTGCCAGCAGTTCTGAGCGGGGACACGGAGGGGATACGCAGTATTTT.

The CDR3 protein is CASSQYPGSIATGKGLFF. The CDR3 DNA reads as TGTGCCAGCAGCCAATACCCCGGTTCGATCGCTACCGGGAAGGGACTGTTTTTT. V gene TRBV14 combines with J gene TRBJ1-4; D remains unclear. V lost 2 bases and J lost 13, with 29 bases in between. The CDR3 is 18 residues long. Germline assignment: CDR1 SGHDN and CDR2 FVKESK.

The chain combines TRBV6-6 with TRBJ1-5, with 7 bases that match TRBD1. The CDR3 has 15 residues. Germline V gene sequence: CDR1 MNHNY, CDR2 SVGAGI (reference sequence). Trimming removed 5 bases from V and 3 bases from J; junction bases left unmatched: 7. CDR3 in amino acids: CASSPRTGDNQPQHF. Here the CDR3 DNA reads TGTGCCAGCAGTCCTCGGACAGGAGACAATCAGCCCCAGCATTTT.

The rearrangement joins TRBV18 to TRBJ2-1, with TRBD1 matching 7 bases. Germline values: CDR1 KGHSH, CDR2 LQKENI. V was clipped by 8 bases and J by 4 bases; unmatched bases: 11. The CDR3 sequence is 15 residues long. CDR3 in amino acids: CASRNRDSLYNEQFF. The CDR3 nucleotides are TGTGCCAGCAGAAACCGGGACAGTCTTTACAATGAGCAGTTCTTC.

This chain's CDR3 is CAWSVSRTETSGNTIYF. CDR3 in DNA: TGTGCCTGGAGTGTAAGCCGGACAGAGACCTCTGGAAACACCATATATTTT. The chain employs TRBV30 and TRBJ1-3, with D perhaps matching TRBD1 (6 bases). The germline CDR1 and CDR2 sequences are GTSNPN and SVGIG (reference sequence). This CDR3 region has 17 residues. Trimming stripped 0 bases from V and 0 bases from J, with 15 bases between. Full variable domain (outside the CDR3, taken from reference TRBV30 and TRBJ1-3): SQTIHQWPATLVQPVGSPLSLECTVEGTSNPNLYWYRQAAGRGLQLLFYSVGIGQISSEVPQNLSASRPQDRQFILSSKKLLLSDSGFYLCAWSVSRTETSGNTIYFGEGSWLTVV.

This chain connects TRBV7-2 to TRBJ1-2; no clear D gene. This CDR3 spans 13 amino acids. CDR1 SGHTA and CDR2 FQGNSA come from the germline V gene. V dropped 2 bases and J dropped 5 bases, with 9 bases sitting between them. This CDR3 reads CASSLNPQYGYTF. CDR3 sequence (DNA): TGTGCCAGCAGCTTAAACCCCCAGTATGGCTACACCTTC.